This T cell receptor (beta chain) stems from a study of blood T cell repertoires in COVID-19. Study context: Sites in the United States, Italy and Spain provided acute and convalescent COVID-19 samples.

This clone came up once. V lost 6 bases and J lost 4, with 7 bases in between. CDR1 and CDR2 from the germline V gene are PRHDT and FYEKMQ (reference sequence). This CDR3 region has 12 residues. The age range of participants was about 18 to 100 years, with residence in more than 20 US areas. Repertoires were generated with immunoSEQ multiplex PCR, while TCRdb's copy carries only in-frame clones and drops some. Here the sample spans around 150,000 clones, 84% being singletons. The V call is TRBV13, the J call TRBJ1-3; D remains ambiguous. This clonotype originated in a woman aged 50 to 65 with acute COVID-19. Source material: PBMCs or T cells enriched from blood (not recorded which). The CDR3 bases are TGTGCCAGCAGTACTTACGGAAACACCATATATTTT. It yields the protein CASSTYGNTIYF.